This TCR beta chain appears in the sequencing data of a study of blood T cell repertoires in COVID-19 (dated by TCRdb to the early 2020s). At the level of the whole study: Collaborator samples came from the United States, Italy and Spain and covered acute and convalescent phases of COVID-19. The prospective study material was composed of cDNA or gDNA derived from T cells, B-cell-depleted T cells, or PBMCs. The dataset comprised deeply sampled blood TCRbeta repertoires from subjects exposed to, actively infected with, or recovered from COVID-19. The repertoires were released in a freely available public database meant as a resource for research on the immune response to SARS-CoV-2. The samples were drawn from two sources: the first 160 participants of the ongoing ImmuneRACE study, and approximately 1,300 subjects contributed by 6 global collaborators. Nearly every sample came with metadata listing a de-identified subject ID, COVID-19 status, age in years and sex. Where available, HLA class I and class II types were obtained from metadata supplied by the sample provider rather than from assay-based typing. Broader findings and caveats from the paper: The amount of clinical and demographic metadata varied by source and participant and was provided uncurated.

The immunoSEQ Assay, a bias-controlled multiplex PCR, was used to amplify TCRbeta CDR3 regions from genomic DNA. Regarding the original processing steps: The number of nucleated cells in each sample was estimated from the amplification of reference gene primers within the assay. To quantify the absolute abundance of each unique TCRbeta CDR3 rearrangement, sequence reads were collapsed and filtered. For each sample, productive Simpson clonality was calculated as the square root of Simpson's diversity index across productive rearrangements. The immuneACCESS repertoire file appears here via TCRdb, limited to in-frame rearrangements. These files lack a portion of the clones; in checked studies, under half of the deficit traces to unresolved V genes, and the cause of the others is not known. The V and J calls and clone size come from that table; D and trimming were worked out from the DNA. For this sample there are tens of thousands of clones; roughly 86% appear just once. Together, the top ten hold about 8% of the sample.

In regard to this clone: The clone's antigen remains unknown. No base quality information exists; no much larger clone differs at one position.

Each collaborating institution followed its own protocols to collect whole blood in K2EDTA tubes. For TCRbeta analysis, collaborator samples were shipped as frozen whole blood, as isolated PBMCs, or as DNA extracted from either sample type. Its CDR3 holds 14 amino acids, cysteine through phenylalanine. Of all the DNA, just the CDR3 is kept, 42 bases in frame from base 1. The V and J genes are TRBV21-1 and TRBJ2-7; the table's TRBD1 call for D was not verified on the DNA. TRBV21-1 constitutes a pseudogene. The origin of this receptor is a man aged 50 to 60 with active COVID-19. Sequencing used peripheral blood. The DNA is as follows: TGTGCCAGCAGCAAAGTCGCAGGGCACTACGAGCAGTACTTC. This is translated as CASSKVAGHYEQYF.